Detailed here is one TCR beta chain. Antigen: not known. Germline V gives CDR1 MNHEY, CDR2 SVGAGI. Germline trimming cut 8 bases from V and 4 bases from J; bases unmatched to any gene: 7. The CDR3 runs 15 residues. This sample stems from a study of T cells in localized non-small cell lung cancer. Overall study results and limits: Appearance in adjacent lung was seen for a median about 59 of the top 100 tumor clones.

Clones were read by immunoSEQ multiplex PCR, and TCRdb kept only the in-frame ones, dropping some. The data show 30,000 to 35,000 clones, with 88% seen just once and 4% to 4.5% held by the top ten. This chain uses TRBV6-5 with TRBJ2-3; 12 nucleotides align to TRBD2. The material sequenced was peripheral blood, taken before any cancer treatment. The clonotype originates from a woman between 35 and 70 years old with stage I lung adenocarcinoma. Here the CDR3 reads CASGASGGVADTQYF. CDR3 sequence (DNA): TGTGCCAGCGGGGCTAGCGGGGGGGTCGCAGATACGCAGTATTTT.